This T cell receptor (beta chain) stems from a study of T cell responses to AZD1222 COVID-19 vaccine. Clones were read by immunoSEQ multiplex PCR, and TCRdb kept only the in-frame ones, dropping some. The sample lists roughly 85,000 clones, 70% to 90% occurring once. With respect to this clone: The target antigen is unknown.

Study-level points and caveats: Baseline testing showed seropositivity in only six or seven AZD1222 recipients. The sample set comprised mostly white British donors with more females, and clonal diversity was possibly underestimated. Reportedly, nearly half the spike-specific TCRs target unmutated variant regions.

With 6 bases clipped from V and 4 bases from J, the junction kept 6 bases outside the gene matches. CDR1 is KGHSH and CDR2 is LQKENI in the germline V gene. The CDR3 is made up of 14 amino acids. The chain combines TRBV18 with TRBJ1-5; TRBD1 matches 7 bases. The starting material was peripheral blood, obtained on day 0 of MenACWY control vaccination. The TCR comes from an adult in good health. CDR3 residues: CASSEGQSNQPQHF. The CDR3 DNA reads as TGTGCCAGCTCTGAGGGACAGTCGAATCAGCCCCAGCATTTT.